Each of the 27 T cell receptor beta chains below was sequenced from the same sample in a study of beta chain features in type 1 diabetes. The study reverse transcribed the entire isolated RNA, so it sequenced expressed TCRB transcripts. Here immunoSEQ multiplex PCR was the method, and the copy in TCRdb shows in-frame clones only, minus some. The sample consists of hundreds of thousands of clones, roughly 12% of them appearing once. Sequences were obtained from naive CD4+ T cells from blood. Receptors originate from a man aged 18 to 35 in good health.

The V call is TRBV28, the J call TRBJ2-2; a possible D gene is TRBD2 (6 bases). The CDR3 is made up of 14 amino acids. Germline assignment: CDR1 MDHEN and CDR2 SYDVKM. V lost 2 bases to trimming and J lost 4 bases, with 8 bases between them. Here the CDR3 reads CASSLLGGTGELFF. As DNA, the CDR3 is TGTGCCAGCAGTTTACTGGGGGGCACCGGGGAGCTGTTTTTT.

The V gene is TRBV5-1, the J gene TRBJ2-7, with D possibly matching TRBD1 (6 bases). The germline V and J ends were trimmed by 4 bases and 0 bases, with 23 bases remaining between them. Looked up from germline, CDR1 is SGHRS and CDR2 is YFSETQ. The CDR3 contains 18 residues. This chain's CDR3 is CASSRLPHQTGTSYEQYF. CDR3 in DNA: TGCGCCAGCAGCAGGTTACCCCACCAAACAGGGACCTCCTACGAGCAGTACTTC.

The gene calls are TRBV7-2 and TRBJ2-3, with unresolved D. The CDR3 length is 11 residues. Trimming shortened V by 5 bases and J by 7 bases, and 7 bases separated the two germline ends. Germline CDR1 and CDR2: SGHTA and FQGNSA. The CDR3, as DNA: TGTGCCAGCAGCCCCTCTTATACGCAGTATTTT. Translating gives CASSPSYTQYF.

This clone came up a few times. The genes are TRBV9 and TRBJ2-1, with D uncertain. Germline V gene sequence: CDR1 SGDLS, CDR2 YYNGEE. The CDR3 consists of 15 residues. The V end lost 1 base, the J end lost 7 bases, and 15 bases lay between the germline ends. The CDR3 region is CASSVNLGAGNEQFF. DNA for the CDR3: TGTGCCAGCAGCGTAAATCTCGGAGCTGGTAATGAGCAGTTCTTC.

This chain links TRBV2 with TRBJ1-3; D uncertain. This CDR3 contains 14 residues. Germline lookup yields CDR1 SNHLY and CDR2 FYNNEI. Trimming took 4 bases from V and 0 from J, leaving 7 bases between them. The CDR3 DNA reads TGTGCCAGCAGTGGGTACACCTCTGGAAACACCATATATTTT. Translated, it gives CASSGYTSGNTIYF. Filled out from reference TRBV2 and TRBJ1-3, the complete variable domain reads EPEVTQTPSHQVTQMGQEVILRCVPISNHLYFYWYRQILGQKVEFLVSFYNNEISEKSEIFDDQFSVERPDGSNFTLKIRSTKLEDSAMYFCASSGYTSGNTIYFGEGSWLTVV.

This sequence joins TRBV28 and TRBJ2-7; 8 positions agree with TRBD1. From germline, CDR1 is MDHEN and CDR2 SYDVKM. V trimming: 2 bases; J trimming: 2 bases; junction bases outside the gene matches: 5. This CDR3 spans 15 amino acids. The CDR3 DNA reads TGTGCCAGCAGTTTAGATGGGACAGGAACCTACGAGCAGTACTTC. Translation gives CASSLDGTGTYEQYF.

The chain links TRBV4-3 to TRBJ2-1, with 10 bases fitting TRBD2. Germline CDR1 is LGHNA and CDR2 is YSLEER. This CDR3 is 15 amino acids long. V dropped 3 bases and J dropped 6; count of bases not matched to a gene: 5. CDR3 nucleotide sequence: TGCGCCAGCAGCCAGGCTAGCGGGGGTATCAATGAGCAGTTCTTC. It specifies CASSQASGGINEQFF.

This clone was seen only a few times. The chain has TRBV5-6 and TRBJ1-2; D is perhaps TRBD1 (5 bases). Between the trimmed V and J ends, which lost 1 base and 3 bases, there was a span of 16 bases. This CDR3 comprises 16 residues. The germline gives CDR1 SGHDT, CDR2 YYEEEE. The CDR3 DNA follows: TGTGCCAGCAGCTTGCCCTTCATAGACAGCTACTATGGCTACACCTTC. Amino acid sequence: CASSLPFIDSYYGYTF.

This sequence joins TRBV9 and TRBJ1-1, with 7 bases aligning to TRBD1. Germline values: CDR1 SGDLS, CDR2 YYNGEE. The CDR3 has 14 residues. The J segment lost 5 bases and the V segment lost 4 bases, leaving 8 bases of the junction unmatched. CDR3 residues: CASSSRQGRTEAFF. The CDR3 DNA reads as TGTGCCAGCAGCTCCAGACAGGGTAGGACTGAAGCTTTCTTT.

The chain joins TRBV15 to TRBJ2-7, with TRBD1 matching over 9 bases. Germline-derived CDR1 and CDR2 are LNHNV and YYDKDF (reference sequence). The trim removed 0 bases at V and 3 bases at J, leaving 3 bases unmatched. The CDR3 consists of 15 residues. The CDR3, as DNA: TGTGCCACCAGCAGAGACGGGACAGGGCTCTACGAGCAGTACTTC. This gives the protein CATSRDGTGLYEQYF.

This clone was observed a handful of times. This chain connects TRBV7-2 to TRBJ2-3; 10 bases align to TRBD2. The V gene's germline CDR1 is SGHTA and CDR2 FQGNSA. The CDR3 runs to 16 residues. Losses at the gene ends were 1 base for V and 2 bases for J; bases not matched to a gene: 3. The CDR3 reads CASSLGLAGATDTQYF. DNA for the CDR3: TGTGCCAGCAGCTTAGGGCTAGCGGGGGCCACAGATACGCAGTATTTT.

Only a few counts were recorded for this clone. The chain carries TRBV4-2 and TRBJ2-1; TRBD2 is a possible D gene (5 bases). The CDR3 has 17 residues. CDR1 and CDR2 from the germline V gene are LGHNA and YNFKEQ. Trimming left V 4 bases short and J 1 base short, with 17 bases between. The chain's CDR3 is CASSRVGLAVSYNEQFF. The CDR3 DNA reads TGTGCCAGCAGCCGGGTAGGGCTAGCAGTTTCCTACAATGAGCAGTTCTTC.

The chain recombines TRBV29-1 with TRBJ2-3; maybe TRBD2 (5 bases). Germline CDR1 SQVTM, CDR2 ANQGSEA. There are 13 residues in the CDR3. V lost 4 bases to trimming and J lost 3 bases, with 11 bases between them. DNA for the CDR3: TGCAGCGTTGTTGTAGGCGGGACAGATACGCAGTATTTT. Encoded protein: CSVVVGGTDTQYF.

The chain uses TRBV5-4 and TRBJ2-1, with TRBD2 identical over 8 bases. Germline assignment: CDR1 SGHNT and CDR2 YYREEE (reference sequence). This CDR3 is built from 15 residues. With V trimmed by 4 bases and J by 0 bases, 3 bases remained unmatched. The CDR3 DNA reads TGTGCCAGCAGCATCGGGACTAGCTCCTACAATGAGCAGTTCTTC. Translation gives CASSIGTSSYNEQFF.

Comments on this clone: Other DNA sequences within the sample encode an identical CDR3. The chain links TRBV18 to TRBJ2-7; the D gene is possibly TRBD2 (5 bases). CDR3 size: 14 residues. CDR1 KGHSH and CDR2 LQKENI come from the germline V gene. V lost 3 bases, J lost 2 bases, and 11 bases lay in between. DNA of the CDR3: TGTGCCAGCTCACCCCCTTCGGGGACCTACGAGCAGTACTTC. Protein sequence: CASSPPSGTYEQYF.

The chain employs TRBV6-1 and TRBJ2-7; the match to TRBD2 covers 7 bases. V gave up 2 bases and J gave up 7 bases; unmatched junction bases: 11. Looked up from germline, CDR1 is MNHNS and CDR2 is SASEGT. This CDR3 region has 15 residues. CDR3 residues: CASSEISGAPVEQYF. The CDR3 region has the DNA TGTGCCAGCAGTGAAATCAGCGGGGCCCCCGTAGAGCAGTACTTC.

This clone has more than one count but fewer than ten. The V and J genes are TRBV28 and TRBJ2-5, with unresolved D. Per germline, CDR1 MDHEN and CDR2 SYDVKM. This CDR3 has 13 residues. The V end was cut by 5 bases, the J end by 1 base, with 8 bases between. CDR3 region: CASSPRLQETQYF. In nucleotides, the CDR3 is TGTGCCAGCAGTCCGAGACTCCAAGAGACCCAGTACTTC.

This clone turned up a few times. CDR3 sequence: CASRGGRDTEAFF. The CDR3 DNA reads as TGTGCCAGCAGAGGGGGACGGGACACTGAAGCTTTCTTT. The V call is TRBV28, the J call TRBJ1-1; tentatively, D is TRBD1 (6 bases). Germline lookup yields CDR1 MDHEN and CDR2 SYDVKM. V lost 6 bases, J lost 3 bases, and 11 bases lay in between. The CDR3 is 13 residues long.

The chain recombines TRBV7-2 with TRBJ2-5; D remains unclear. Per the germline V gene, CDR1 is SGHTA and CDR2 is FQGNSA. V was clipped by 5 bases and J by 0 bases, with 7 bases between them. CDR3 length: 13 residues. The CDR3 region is CASSPTYQETQYF. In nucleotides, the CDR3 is TGTGCCAGCAGCCCTACGTACCAAGAGACCCAGTACTTC.

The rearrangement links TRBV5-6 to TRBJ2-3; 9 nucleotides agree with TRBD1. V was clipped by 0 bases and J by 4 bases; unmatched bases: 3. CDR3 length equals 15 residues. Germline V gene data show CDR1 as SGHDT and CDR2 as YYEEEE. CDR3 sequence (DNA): TGTGCCAGCAGCTTGGTGGGACAGGGAGCAGATACGCAGTATTTT. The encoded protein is CASSLVGQGADTQYF.

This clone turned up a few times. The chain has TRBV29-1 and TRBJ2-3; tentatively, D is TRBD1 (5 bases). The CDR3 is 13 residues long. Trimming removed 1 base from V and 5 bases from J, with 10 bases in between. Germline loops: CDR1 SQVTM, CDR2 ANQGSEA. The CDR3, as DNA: TGCAGCGTTGAAGGGGGCCTAGGAGATACGCAGTATTTT. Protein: CSVEGGLGDTQYF.

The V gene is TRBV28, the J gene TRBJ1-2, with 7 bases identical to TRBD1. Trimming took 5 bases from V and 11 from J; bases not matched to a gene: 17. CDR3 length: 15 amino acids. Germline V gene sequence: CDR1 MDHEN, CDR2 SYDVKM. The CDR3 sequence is CASSPRTGYGLGYTF. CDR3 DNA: TGTGCCAGCAGTCCCCGGACAGGTTACGGGTTGGGGTACACCTTC.

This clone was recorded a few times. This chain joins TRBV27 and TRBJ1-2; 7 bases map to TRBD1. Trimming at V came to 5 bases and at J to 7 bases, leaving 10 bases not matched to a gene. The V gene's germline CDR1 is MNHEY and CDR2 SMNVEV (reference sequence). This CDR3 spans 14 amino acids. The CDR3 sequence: CASSTATGSPGYTF. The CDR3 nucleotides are TGTGCCAGCAGTACCGCGACAGGGTCCCCTGGCTACACCTTC.

The DNA for the CDR3 is TGTGCCAGCAAGCGGGGATGGGCACCCGGGCAACAAGAGACCCAGTACTTC. This gives the protein CASKRGWAPGQQETQYF. The rearrangement joins TRBV7-2 to TRBJ2-5, with 7 positions matching TRBD2. Germline loops: CDR1 SGHTA, CDR2 FQGNSA. This CDR3 contains 17 residues. V shed 7 bases and J 2 bases; nucleotides not matched to a gene: 16.

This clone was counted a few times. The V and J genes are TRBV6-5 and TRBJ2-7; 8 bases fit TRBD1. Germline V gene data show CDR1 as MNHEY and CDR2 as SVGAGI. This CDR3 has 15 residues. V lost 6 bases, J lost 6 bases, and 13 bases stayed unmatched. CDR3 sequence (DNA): TGTGCCAGCAGGCCAAGGACAGGGCCCCGGGGCGAGCAGTACTTC. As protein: CASRPRTGPRGEQYF.

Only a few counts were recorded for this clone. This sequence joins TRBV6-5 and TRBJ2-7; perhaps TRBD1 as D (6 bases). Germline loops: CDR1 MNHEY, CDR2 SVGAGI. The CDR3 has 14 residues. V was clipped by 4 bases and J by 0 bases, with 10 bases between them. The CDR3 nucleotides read TGTGCCAGCAGTTTTCGGGACACCTCCTACGAGCAGTACTTC. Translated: CASSFRDTSYEQYF.

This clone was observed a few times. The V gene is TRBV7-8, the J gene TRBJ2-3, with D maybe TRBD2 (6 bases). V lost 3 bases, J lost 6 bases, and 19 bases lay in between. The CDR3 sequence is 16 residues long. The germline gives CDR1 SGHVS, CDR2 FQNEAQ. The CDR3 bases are TGTGCCAGCAGCTTTGGGACTCTACTTCGTAGGGATACGCAGTATTTT. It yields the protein CASSFGTLLRRDTQYF.